These 20 T cell receptor beta chains were sequenced from one sample in a study of OX40 agonist ivuxolimab in advanced cancers. Using immunoSEQ multiplex PCR, the repertoire was profiled, and TCRdb retains in-frame clones only, with some absent. This table holds approximately 79,000 clones, over 75% found once. Sequencing used CD4+ or CD8+ T cells sorted from blood, obtained in a trial of the OX40 agonist ivuxolimab. These TCRs come from an adult with an advanced solid tumor such as melanoma, head and neck, liver or kidney cancer.

The chain combines TRBV7-9 with TRBJ2-4, with TRBD1 matching over 7 bases. The germline V gene encodes CDR1 SEHNR and CDR2 FQNEAQ (reference sequence). V was pared by 0 bases and J by 6 bases, with 2 bases of the junction left unmatched. This CDR3 is built from 14 residues. The chain's CDR3 is CASSLAGGGNIQYF. In nucleotides, the CDR3 is TGTGCCAGCAGCTTAGCAGGGGGCGGAAACATTCAGTACTTC.

The table lists this clone with a count of one. The V and J genes are TRBV10-2 and TRBJ1-1, with TRBD1 matching over 9 bases. The CDR3 extends over 14 amino acids. The J segment lost 6 bases and the V segment lost 1 base, leaving 3 bases of the junction unmatched. CDR1 WSHSY and CDR2 SAAADI come from the germline V gene. The CDR3 protein is CASSEWDRESEAFF. The CDR3 DNA follows: TGCGCCAGCAGTGAGTGGGACAGGGAATCTGAAGCTTTCTTT.

This chain uses TRBV4-2 with TRBJ2-3; the match to TRBD1 covers 10 bases. V was clipped by 0 bases and J by 7 bases; unmatched bases: 10. The CDR3 sequence is 17 residues long. In germline, CDR1 is LGHNA, CDR2 YNFKEQ. The CDR3 DNA reads TGTGCCAGCAGCCAAGATTATCAAGGACAGGGGGGGAATACGCAGTATTTT. Translation: CASSQDYQGQGGNTQYF.

In its sample, this clone was seen a few times. The chain joins TRBV7-2 to TRBJ2-2; D is possibly TRBD1 or TRBD2 (5 bases each). Germline V gene sequence: CDR1 SGHTA, CDR2 FQGNSA. This CDR3 contains 13 residues. V shed 2 bases and J shed 6 bases, with 7 bases lying between them. CDR3 residues: CASSLQGAGELFF. The CDR3 DNA reads as TGTGCCAGCAGCTTACAGGGAGCCGGGGAGCTGTTTTTT.

CDR3 nucleotide sequence: TGTGCCAGCAGCTACGGACAGCCCCTCGGCGCTGAAGCTTTCTTT. It specifies CASSYGQPLGAEAFF. The chain joins TRBV5-4 to TRBJ1-1; D may be TRBD1 (6 bases). With 3 bases removed from V and 6 bases from J, the gap between germline ends came to 18 bases. In germline, CDR1 is SGHNT, CDR2 YYREEE (reference sequence). The CDR3 spans 15 residues.

The V and J genes are TRBV7-2 and TRBJ1-5, with 8 bases identical to TRBD1. Looked up from germline, CDR1 is SGHTA and CDR2 is FQGNSA. V was clipped by 5 bases and J by 7 bases; unmatched bases: 7. The CDR3 has 14 residues. Written as DNA, the CDR3 is TGTGCCAGCAGCCCTGACAGGGGTCAACAGCCCCAGCATTTT. The encoded protein is CASSPDRGQQPQHF. The entire variable domain, with the rest obtained from reference TRBV7-2 and TRBJ1-5, is as follows: GAGVSQSPSNKVTEKGKDVELRCDPISGHTALYWYRQSLGQGLEFLIYFQGNSAPDKSGLPSDRFSAERTGGSVSTLTIQRTQQEDSAVYLCASSPDRGQQPQHFGDGTRLSIL.

The rearrangement links TRBV6-5 to TRBJ2-7; 10 nucleotides match TRBD2. Per germline, CDR1 MNHEY and CDR2 SVGAGI. V lost 5 bases, J lost 6 bases, and 4 bases stayed unmatched. This CDR3 contains 13 residues. For the CDR3, the DNA is TGTGCCAGCAGTAACTTAGCGGGGGGCGAGCAGTACTTC. Amino acid sequence: CASSNLAGGEQYF.

CDR3 in amino acids: CASSSTGTAYGYTF. The DNA for the CDR3 is TGTGCCAGCAGCTCGACCGGGACTGCCTATGGCTACACCTTC. This chain joins TRBV5-6 and TRBJ1-2, with D possibly being TRBD1 (5 bases). V was clipped by 3 bases and J by 4 bases, with 13 bases between them. CDR1 is SGHDT and CDR2 is YYEEEE in the germline V gene. The CDR3 sequence is 14 residues long. Combining the CDR3 with reference TRBV5-6 and TRBJ1-2 gives the whole variable domain DAGVTQSPTHLIKTRGQQVTLRCSPKSGHDTVSWYQQALGQGPQFIFQYYEEEERQRGNFPDRFSGHQFPNYSSELNVNALLLGDSALYLCASSSTGTAYGYTFGSGTRLTVV.

The rearrangement joins TRBV5-6 to TRBJ2-2; perhaps TRBD2 as D (5 bases). CDR3 size: 15 residues. CDR1 and CDR2 from the germline V gene are SGHDT and YYEEEE. V dropped 5 bases and J dropped 0 bases, with 11 bases sitting between them. The CDR3 loop reads CASRTGISNTGELFF. CDR3 DNA sequence: TGTGCCAGCAGGACCGGGATTTCGAACACCGGGGAGCTGTTTTTT.

The V gene is TRBV30, the J gene TRBJ1-2, with 10 bases matching TRBD1. Germline values: CDR1 GTSNPN, CDR2 SVGIG (reference sequence). The CDR3 loop spans 13 amino acids. V was pared by 1 base and J by 6 bases, with 2 bases of the junction left unmatched. The CDR3 nucleotides are TGTGCCTGGAGTGCCGGGACAGGGGATGGCTACACCTTC. It translates to CAWSAGTGDGYTF.

V usage is TRBV30 and J usage is TRBJ2-5; D gene ambiguous. With the DNA end fitting TRBJ2-7 better, the J assignment may be wrong. CDR1 is GTSNPN, CDR2 SVGIG, per germline (reference sequence). CDR3 length: 11 amino acids. CDR3: CAWSPENEQYF. The CDR3 DNA is TGTGCCTGGTCCCCGGAGAACGAGCAGTACTTC.

J is TRBJ1-4 and V is TRBV9; maybe TRBD1 (6 bases). Trimming cost V 7 bases and J 3 bases, with 13 bases left between them. Germline CDR1 reads SGDLS; CDR2 reads YYNGEE. The CDR3 spans 14 residues. The CDR3 region has the DNA TGTGCCAGCCAAAGGGGGTCGGCTAATGAAAAACTGTTTTTT. Translated, it gives CASQRGSANEKLFF.

The genes are TRBV12-5 and TRBJ2-7; D is perhaps TRBD1 or TRBD2 (6 bases each). This CDR3 comprises 18 residues. CDR1 is LGHNT and CDR2 is FRNRAP in the germline V gene. V lost 4 bases and J lost 3, with 25 bases in between. The CDR3 is CASGYVGGWPFEGYEQYF. The CDR3 nucleotides are TGTGCTAGTGGTTATGTCGGGGGCTGGCCCTTTGAGGGCTACGAGCAGTACTTC.

The chain joins TRBV10-3 to TRBJ2-1, with a weak D call TRBD2 (7 bases). The CDR3 runs to 12 residues. V shed 10 bases and J shed 5 bases, with 12 bases lying between them. CDR1 is ENHRY, CDR2 SYGVKD, per germline. The CDR3 DNA reads TGTGCCACGAGGGGGGGGCACAATGAGCAGTTCTTC. Protein: CATRGGHNEQFF.

V and J are TRBV18 and TRBJ1-2; TRBD1 matches 9 bases. The CDR3 is made up of 16 amino acids. The V gene's germline CDR1 is KGHSH and CDR2 LQKENI. Unmatched junction bases numbered 11, after V lost 4 bases and J lost 5 bases. The DNA of the CDR3 is TGTGCCAGCTCACAGATTGAAGGGACAGGGAGTTATGGCTACACCTTC. Translation gives CASSQIEGTGSYGYTF. Complete variable domain (other parts from reference TRBV18 and TRBJ1-2): NAGVMQNPRHLVRRRGQEARLRCSPMKGHSHVYWYRQLPEEGLKFMVYLQKENIIDESGMPKERFSAEFPKEGPSILRIQQVVRGDSAAYFCASSQIEGTGSYGYTFGSGTRLTVV.

The chain recombines TRBV7-3 with TRBJ2-3, with 8 nucleotides matching TRBD2. The CDR3 loop spans 13 amino acids. Germline V gene lookup returns CDR1 SGHTA and CDR2 FQGTGA. Trimming took 8 bases from V and 2 from J; bases not matched to a gene: 3. CDR3 sequence reads: CASAGGSTDTQYF. The CDR3 DNA reads as TGTGCCAGCGCGGGAGGATCCACAGATACGCAGTATTTT.

This clone came up once. The chain is built from TRBV4-3 and TRBJ2-3, with 10 bases aligning to TRBD1. CDR1 and CDR2 from the germline V gene are LGHNA and YSLEER. The CDR3 has 18 residues. The junction had 9 bases not matched to a gene; V was cut back by 1 base and J by 2 bases. CDR3 protein: CASSQGQGARRDTDTQYF. The CDR3, as DNA: TGCGCCAGCAGCCAAGGACAGGGGGCGAGGAGAGACACAGATACGCAGTATTTT.

The genes are TRBV11-2 and TRBJ2-1; D might be TRBD1 or TRBD2, each matching 5 bases. With 5 bases removed from V and 7 bases from J, the gap between germline ends came to 15 bases. CDR1 and CDR2 (germline): SGHAT, FQNNGV. CDR3 length: 14 amino acids. The CDR3 nucleotides read TGTGCCAGCAGCCTTCTTCTAGAGGGGAATGAGCAGTTCTTC. Its protein is CASSLLLEGNEQFF.

This clone was picked up one time. This sequence may be a read error, since a much larger clone differs from it by one base. The chain is built from TRBV5-4 and TRBJ1-2, with D unclear. CDR3 length equals 12 residues. Germline V lookup: CDR1 SGHNT, CDR2 YYREEE (reference sequence). The V and J ends lost 0 bases and 5 bases respectively, with 5 bases between them. CDR3 in DNA: TGTGCCAGCAGCTTGGGCAGTTATGGCTACACCTTC. Translating gives CASSLGSYGYTF.

The V and J genes are TRBV7-2 and TRBJ2-5; TRBD2 aligns across 13 bases. V trimming: 4 bases; J trimming: 3 bases; junction bases outside the gene matches: 5. The CDR3 contains 16 residues. In germline, CDR1 is SGHTA, CDR2 FQGNSA. In DNA form, the CDR3 reads TGTGCCAGCAGCTACCGAGGGACTAGCGGGGAAGAGACCCAGTACTTC. It yields the protein CASSYRGTSGEETQYF.